The next 23 T cell receptor beta chains were all read from a single sample in a study of blood T cell repertoires in COVID-19 (dated by TCRdb to about 2020). The library came from the immunoSEQ multiplex PCR assay. The immuneACCESS repertoire file appears here via TCRdb, limited to in-frame rearrangements. These files lack a portion of the clones; in checked studies, under half of the deficit traces to unresolved V genes, and the cause of the others is not known. The sample yields roughly 300,000 clones; 70% to 90% were counted once. The top ten clonotypes cover under 8% of the sample. Input material: peripheral blood. The receptor set was obtained from a man aged 18-30 years who had recovered from COVID-19.

Only one count was recorded for this clone. The V gene is TRBV7-9, the J gene TRBJ2-7; TRBD1 aligns across 8 bases. CDR3 size: 15 residues. Germline lookup yields CDR1 SEHNR and CDR2 FQNEAQ (reference sequence). Losses at the gene ends were 5 bases for V and 5 bases for J; bases not matched to a gene: 11. The CDR3 reads CASSVSGGAFHEQYF. The CDR3 DNA is TGTGCCAGCAGCGTCTCAGGGGGCGCATTCCACGAGCAGTACTTC.

The chain links TRBV5-4 to TRBJ1-1, with 7 bases identical to TRBD1. Germline V gene lookup returns CDR1 SGHNT and CDR2 YYREEE (reference sequence). The CDR3 covers 13 residues. J was trimmed by 8 bases and V by 5 bases; bases with no gene match: 9. CDR3 bases: TGTGCCAGCAGGAGGACAGGCGGAACCGAAGCTTTCTTT. This gives the protein CASRRTGGTEAFF.

The chain recombines TRBV28 with TRBJ2-1; D gene uncertain. Germline-derived CDR1 and CDR2 are MDHEN and SYDVKM. This CDR3 is 12 amino acids long. Between the trimmed V and J ends, which lost 7 bases and 5 bases, there was a span of 9 bases. The CDR3 loop reads CASTDLNNEQFF. The CDR3 nucleotides read TGTGCCAGCACTGACTTGAACAATGAGCAGTTCTTC.

This sequence joins TRBV13 and TRBJ2-1; 14 bases agree with TRBD2. V dropped 4 bases and J dropped 6; count of bases not matched to a gene: 2. CDR1 and CDR2 (germline): PRHDT, FYEKMQ (reference sequence). CDR3 size: 15 residues. CDR3 sequence (DNA): TGTGCCAGCAGCTACGGACTAGCGGGAGGCAATGAGCAGTTCTTC. Translated: CASSYGLAGGNEQFF.

The V and J genes are TRBV7-8 and TRBJ1-1; TRBD1 agrees at 7 bases. The CDR3 length is 12 residues. The germline CDR1 and CDR2 sequences are SGHVS and FQNEAQ. Unmatched junction bases numbered 7, after V lost 6 bases and J lost 9 bases. The CDR3 DNA reads as TGTGCCAGCAGTTTCACGGACAGGAAAGCTTTCTTT. Its protein product is CASSFTDRKAFF.

The J gene is TRBJ1-4, the V gene TRBV7-9; maybe TRBD1 (6 bases). Trimming removed 6 bases at V and 6 bases at J, with 8 bases between. Germline CDR1 reads SEHNR; CDR2 reads FQNEAQ (reference sequence). The CDR3 loop spans 12 amino acids. The CDR3 reads CASRGAHEKLFF. The CDR3 DNA reads as TGTGCCAGCAGGGGGGCACATGAAAAACTGTTTTTT.

This chain joins TRBV4-2 and TRBJ2-5; D call uncertain. CDR3 length: 14 amino acids. Germline V lookup: CDR1 LGHNA, CDR2 YNFKEQ. Trimming took off 5 bases at V and 2 bases at J, with 12 bases between the two ends. Written as DNA, the CDR3 is TGTGCCAGCAGCGATTTAGTGAGTCAAGAGACCCAGTACTTC. It codes for CASSDLVSQETQYF.

The genes are TRBV19 and TRBJ1-5; 10 nucleotides align to TRBD1. The CDR3 runs 14 residues. After removal of 6 bases from V and 7 bases from J, the junction contained 6 bases not matched to a gene. Germline V gene sequence: CDR1 LNHDA, CDR2 SQIVND (reference sequence). The CDR3 DNA sequence: TGTGCCAGTAGCCCGGGACAGGGGTGGCAGCCCCAGCATTTT. Its translation: CASSPGQGWQPQHF.

This chain joins TRBV18 and TRBJ2-3; 9 bases fit TRBD1. The V and J ends lost 8 bases and 0 bases, in that order; junction bases with no gene match: 6. Germline values: CDR1 KGHSH, CDR2 LQKENI. The CDR3 consists of 15 residues. The CDR3 DNA reads TGTGCCAGCAAAGGGGGGACAGGGAGCACAGATACGCAGTATTTT. As protein: CASKGGTGSTDTQYF.

The chain combines TRBV5-6 with TRBJ1-5, with D possibly being TRBD1 (5 bases). Trimming cost V 3 bases and J 1 base, with 8 bases left between them. Germline values: CDR1 SGHDT, CDR2 YYEEEE. The CDR3 totals 14 residues. The CDR3 DNA is TGTGCCAGCAGCTCTAGACAGAGCAATCAGCCCCAGCATTTT. Amino acids: CASSSRQSNQPQHF.

The chain carries TRBV25-1 and TRBJ1-4, with no clear D. The germline gives CDR1 MGHDK, CDR2 SYGVNS. The CDR3 loop spans 17 amino acids. Trimming removed 2 bases at V and 5 bases at J, with 18 bases between. CDR3 in DNA: TGTGCCAGCAGTGAAGGTTTGCTGGCACTCGGGAATGAAAAACTGTTTTTT. It codes for CASSEGLLALGNEKLFF.

This clone was observed at least ten times. The rearrangement links TRBV11-1 to TRBJ2-5; 7 bases agree with TRBD2. The CDR3 has 15 amino acids. J was trimmed by 2 bases and V by 1 base; bases with no gene match: 4. The V gene's germline CDR1 is SGHAT and CDR2 FQDESV (reference sequence). Written as DNA, the CDR3 is TGTGCCAGCAGCTTAGACTGGACTAGTCAAGAGACCCAGTACTTC. This codes for CASSLDWTSQETQYF.

The chain has TRBV6-2 or TRBV6-3 and TRBJ1-1; TRBD1 matches at 7 bases. Losses at the gene ends were 6 bases for V and 5 bases for J; bases not matched to a gene: 6. In germline, CDR1 is MNHEY, CDR2 SVGEGT. This CDR3 contains 13 residues. CDR3 nucleotides: TGTGCCAGCAGCCGACAGGGACGGACTGAAGCTTTCTTT. Translating it yields CASSRQGRTEAFF.

This chain links TRBV16 with TRBJ2-5, with 8 bases lining up with TRBD2. The CDR3 runs 14 residues. The V segment lost 3 bases and the J segment 4 bases; nucleotides outside the gene matches: 4. Germline V CDR1 and CDR2: KGHSY, FQNENV. The CDR3 protein is CASSHAGGGETQYF. CDR3 nucleotide sequence: TGTGCCAGCAGCCACGCGGGGGGAGGAGAGACCCAGTACTTC.

This sequence joins TRBV5-1 and TRBJ1-2; D possibly corresponds to TRBD1 (5 bases). Trimming shortened V by 2 bases and J by 2 bases, and 13 bases separated the two germline ends. CDR3 size: 15 residues. CDR1 and CDR2 from the germline V gene are SGHRS and YFSETQ. The CDR3 DNA follows: TGCGCCAGCAGCTTTGATCAGGGTTCCAACTATGGCTACACCTTC. Amino acids: CASSFDQGSNYGYTF.

DNA of the CDR3: TGTGCCAGCAGCTCAGGGGTCAGCAACTATGGCTACACCTTC. This codes for CASSSGVSNYGYTF. V usage is TRBV6-5 and J usage is TRBJ1-2, with a weak D call TRBD1 (6 bases). This CDR3 is 14 amino acids long. CDR1 and CDR2 (germline): MNHEY, SVGAGI. Trimming removed 6 bases from V and 2 bases from J, with 13 bases in between.

In this sample, this clone turned up once. The V call is TRBV5-5, the J call TRBJ2-1; no firm D call. CDR3 length: 16 residues. Germline CDR1 SGHKS, CDR2 YYEKEE (reference sequence). Trimming cost V 0 bases and J 0 bases, with 10 bases left between them. CDR3 in DNA: TGTGCCAGCAGCTTGGGCGGATCGAGCTCCTACAATGAGCAGTTCTTC. Translating it yields CASSLGGSSSYNEQFF. The full variable domain, rest sourced from reference TRBV5-5 and TRBJ2-1, is DAGVTQSPTHLIKTRGQQVTLRCSPISGHKSVSWYQQVLGQGPQFIFQYYEKEERGRGNFPDRFSARQFPNYSSELNVNALLLGDSALYLCASSLGGSSSYNEQFFGPGTRLTVL.

This rearrangement joins TRBV5-1 to TRBJ2-7; 7 bases map to TRBD2. With 3 bases clipped from V and 3 bases from J, the junction kept 6 bases outside the gene matches. Germline CDR1 SGHRS, CDR2 YFSETQ. This CDR3 is built from 14 residues. This CDR3 is CASSSGSGVYEQYF. The CDR3 bases are TGCGCCAGCAGCTCGGGGAGCGGGGTCTACGAGCAGTACTTC.

V and J are TRBV18 and TRBJ1-1; D is undetermined. The CDR3 spans 13 residues. Trimming cost V 6 bases and J 2 bases, with 10 bases left between them. In germline, CDR1 is KGHSH, CDR2 LQKENI. The CDR3, as DNA: TGTGCCAGCTCCCACGACTCAAACACTGAAGCTTTCTTT. Its protein is CASSHDSNTEAFF. Drawing the rest from reference TRBV18 and TRBJ1-1, the complete variable domain is NAGVMQNPRHLVRRRGQEARLRCSPMKGHSHVYWYRQLPEEGLKFMVYLQKENIIDESGMPKERFSAEFPKEGPSILRIQQVVRGDSAAYFCASSHDSNTEAFFGQGTRLTVV.

The chain recombines TRBV29-1 with TRBJ1-1; tentatively, D is TRBD1 (6 bases). This CDR3 has 13 residues. V gave up 3 bases and J gave up 5 bases, with 13 bases separating them. The germline gives CDR1 SQVTM, CDR2 ANQGSEA. The CDR3 nucleotides read TGCAGCGTTGATACGGGGGGCTGGACTGAAGCTTTCTTT. Its translation: CSVDTGGWTEAFF.

CDR3 coding DNA: TGTGCCATCAGTGAGTCGGGAGGTTATGGAAACACCATATATTTT. It is translated as CAISESGGYGNTIYF. The chain is built from TRBV10-3 and TRBJ1-3; no clear D gene. This CDR3 is built from 15 residues. With 0 bases removed from V and 3 bases from J, the gap between germline ends came to 9 bases. Germline V gene sequence: CDR1 ENHRY, CDR2 SYGVKD.

The V call is TRBV19, the J call TRBJ1-5; TRBD1 agrees at 10 bases. Germline V gene lookup returns CDR1 LNHDA and CDR2 SQIVND (reference sequence). CDR3 size: 17 residues. The ends lost 5 bases at V and 3 bases at J; junction bases unmatched: 10. The CDR3 spells CASSPWDRGGPNQPQHF. CDR3 nucleotide sequence: TGTGCCAGTAGTCCCTGGGACAGGGGAGGCCCCAATCAGCCCCAGCATTTT.

The chain couples TRBV5-1 to TRBJ1-1; 8 positions agree with TRBD1. This CDR3 has 14 residues. CDR1 and CDR2 (germline): SGHRS, YFSETQ. V trimming: 4 bases; J trimming: 3 bases; junction bases outside the gene matches: 5. CDR3 coding DNA: TGCGCCAGCAGCGGGACAGGCCTGTACACTGAAGCTTTCTTT. Its protein is CASSGTGLYTEAFF.